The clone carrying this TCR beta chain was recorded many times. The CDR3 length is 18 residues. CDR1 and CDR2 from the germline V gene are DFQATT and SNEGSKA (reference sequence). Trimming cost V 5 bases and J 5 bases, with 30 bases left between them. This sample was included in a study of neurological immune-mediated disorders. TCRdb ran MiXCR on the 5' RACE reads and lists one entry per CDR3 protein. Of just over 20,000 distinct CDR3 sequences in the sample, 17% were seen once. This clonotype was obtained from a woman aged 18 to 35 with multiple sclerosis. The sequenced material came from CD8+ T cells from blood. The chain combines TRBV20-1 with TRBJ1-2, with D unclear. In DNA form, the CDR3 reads TGCAGTGCTTCCAGTGTGAGGATTGGGGAAGAAGTATATTATGGCTACACCTTC. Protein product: CSASSVRIGEEVYYGYTF.